Described below is a single TCR beta chain sequence and its context. Its antigen specificity is not known. No much larger clone exists at a distance of one base, and base qualities are not known. Using the deep immunoSEQ assay, TCR CDR3 regions were amplified from genomic DNA by multiplex PCR. Genomic DNA extracted from each cell subset was distributed evenly over all wells of several immunoSEQ 96-well plates, and each plate served as one replicate. For sorted subsets, each replicate PCR was loaded with 200 to 250 ng genomic DNA, equivalent to approximately 27,000 T cell genomes. Purified libraries were quantified with a Qubit 3.0 fluorometer, sized on a Bioanalyzer 2100, and re-quantified with the KAPA Library Quantification kit. Every immunoSEQ 96-well plate was sequenced on a dedicated single-read 150-cycle Illumina NextSeq 550 flow cell. On the authors' methods: Because the immunoSEQ output included only junctional sequences and no quality scores, the filtering could not be the same as the filtering used for full-length reads. Sequences were annotated with PyIR, a Python wrapper for IgBLAST v1.9, using IMGT germline references to assign V/J genes and CDR3. Reads were filtered out if the reads had weak V/J assignments (E-value above 1e-6), no CDR3, stop codons, out-of-frame junctions, or ambiguous translated residues. V3J clonotypes were defined as sequences sharing the same inferred V gene, J gene, and CDR3 amino acid sequence. The percentage overlap between two repertoires was calculated by dividing the number of shared unique clonotypes by the size of the smaller repertoire. Three approaches were used to assess repertoire richness: RTK rarefaction, the Chao1 estimator, and Recon v2.1 estimates of unobserved clonotypes. Generation probabilities were computed with OLGA for all TCRbeta clonotypes obtained by the gDNA method from a few donors. TCRdb obtained this table from immuneACCESS and retained in-frame rearrangements with V and J assigned. These tables miss some clones; where compared with another copy, unresolved V genes account for less than half of the shortfall, and the remainder is unexplained. D and trimming were read from the DNA, whereas the V and J calls and clone size are those reported in that table. This sample lists about 2.1 million clones; 93% were detected once. The leading ten clones occupy around 1.7% of the sample.

V ends up 5 bases short and J 4 bases short, with an unmatched junction base count of 7. In the germline V gene (reference sequence), CDR1 corresponds to LNHNV and CDR2 to YYDKDF. Including the terminal cysteine and phenylalanine, the CDR3 comprises 15 residues. Only the CDR3 DNA stays, 45 bases, in frame from base 1. The sample is drawn from a study of shared clonotypes between healthy human individuals (dated by TCRdb to the early 2020s). General notes on the study: Three men and two women, aged 18 to 49 years, made up the cohort. For each donor, CD4 naive and CD4 memory were each run on three plates, CD8 naive on two plates, and CD8 memory on one plate. To estimate repertoire size and how much clonotypes are shared between individuals, the study performed deep sequencing of blood TCR repertoires from roughly five healthy adults. To increase sequencing depth and limit assay-specific biases, TCR repertoire library preparation and sequencing were carried out by different laboratories using diverse techniques. Leukapheresis yielded between about 0.85 and 10 billion PBMCs per donor.

CD8 naive samples were CD45RO-negative cells positively selected for CCR7, giving a CD45RA+CCR7+ population that excluded TemRA cells. The donors were healthy, HIV-negative adults who had no recently reported acute infections or vaccinations. Every donor was a Caucasian adult residing in Nashville, Tennessee, USA. After blood collection by leukapheresis, PBMCs were isolated using Ficoll-Histopaque density gradient centrifugation and then cryopreserved in the vapor phase of liquid nitrogen. Analytical flow cytometry was used to check the purity and quantity of every magnetically sorted T cell population. From each sorted fraction, genomic DNA was isolated and quantified by UV absorbance on a Nanodrop 2000c. Points the paper makes about the study in general: Sampling was limited to blood, and TCR repertoires in tissue likely differ from TCR repertoires in blood. Clonotypes shared by all four sorted-subset donors showed higher generation probabilities than non-shared clonotypes. The genetic and exposure-history diversity represented was limited by the small number of donors. Incomplete sequencing was indicated by rarefaction of sorted-subset datasets, despite the large sequencing depth. Sharing across several donors was observed for around 5% of naive CD4, over 3% of naive CD8, about 2.3% of memory CD4, and 0.4% of memory CD8 clonotypes. Pairwise subsampling led to the expectation that sequencing depth would affect the degree of clonotype sharing among donors. Estimated clonotype richness was generally larger for naive than for memory subsets.

This receptor was obtained from a man between 18 and 35 years old in good health. Some clones in this sample may be carry-over from other donors' samples. The sequenced sample was naive CD8+ T cells from PBMCs. The cell subset or site label here, explained by the study, means: CD45RA+CCR7+. The receptor chain draws on TRBV15 and TRBJ2-1; the central 8 bases match TRBD1. The CDR3 in this case is CATSSHRGAYNEQFF. The nucleotides read TGTGCCACCAGCTCCCACAGGGGGGCTTACAATGAGCAGTTCTTC.